This record looks at one T cell receptor (beta chain) sequence and its context. V lost 0 bases and J 4 bases, leaving 6 bases between the germline ends. Looked up from germline, CDR1 is LGHNA and CDR2 is YSLEER. The CDR3 runs 13 residues. This record comes from a study of OX40 agonist ivuxolimab in advanced cancers. On the study more broadly: Every 2 weeks, patients got intravenous ivuxolimab at one of six dose levels (0.01-10 mg/kg).

The data were produced by immunoSEQ multiplex PCR, yet TCRdb's version contains in-frame clones alone and is incomplete. The top ten hold around 5.5% of the sample, which has around 100,000 clones, less than 90% seen once. Sequencing was performed on CD4+ or CD8+ T cells sorted from blood, taken in a trial of the OX40 agonist ivuxolimab. The sequence came from an adult with an advanced solid tumor such as melanoma, head and neck, liver or kidney cancer. The chain combines TRBV4-3 with TRBJ1-1; no reliable D call. Here the CDR3 reads CASSQEPATEAFF. The CDR3 DNA reads TGCGCCAGCAGCCAAGAGCCAGCCACTGAAGCTTTCTTT.